This TCR beta chain was obtained from a study of blood T cell repertoires in COVID-19. Study at large: Samples came from the United States, Italy and Spain, spanning acute and convalescent COVID-19.

Method: immunoSEQ multiplex PCR; TCRdb's copy keeps in-frame clones and lacks some. Of tens of thousands of clones in the sample, 74% were seen once. Per the germline V gene, CDR1 is MDHEN and CDR2 is SYDVKM. The CDR3 contains 15 residues. Trimming took off 7 bases at V and 7 bases at J, with 17 bases between the two ends. The chain combines TRBV28 with TRBJ1-6, with TRBD1 as a possible D gene (6 bases). Material for sequencing was peripheral blood. The sequence came from a woman older than 75 with acute or convalescent COVID-19. The CDR3 loop is CASTGATGKNSPLHF. The CDR3 DNA sequence: TGTGCCAGCACAGGGGCGACAGGAAAAAATTCACCCCTCCACTTT.